Below, 22 T cell receptor beta chains from the same sample are listed, as sequenced in a study of beta chain features in type 1 diabetes. As every portion of the isolated RNA was reverse transcribed, the sequencing read expressed TCRB transcripts. Assay used: immunoSEQ multiplex PCR; TCRdb lists only in-frame clones, some missing. This table holds roughly 230,000 clones, 9% to 10% found once. Specimen: naive CD4+ T cells from blood. The receptors here all came from a woman younger than 35 in good health.

CDR3 coding DNA: TGTGCCAGCAGCTTAGTGGGACTAGCGGGAGTCGGTGAGCAGTTCTTC. Translated, it gives CASSLVGLAGVGEQFF. V usage is TRBV7-2 and J usage is TRBJ2-1; 14 bases fit TRBD2. V lost 1 base to trimming and J lost 9 bases; unmatched junction nucleotides: 5. The germline V gene encodes CDR1 SGHTA and CDR2 FQGNSA. This CDR3 spans 16 amino acids.

The rearrangement uses TRBV29-1 and TRBJ1-1; 8 positions match TRBD1. The V gene end was trimmed by 3 bases and the J gene end by 5 bases; junction bases not matched to a gene: 14. This CDR3 has 16 residues. CDR1 and CDR2 from the germline V gene are SQVTM and ANQGSEA. CDR3 region: CSVDAFRGPMGTEAFF. Here the CDR3 DNA reads TGCAGCGTTGATGCGTTCAGGGGGCCTATGGGTACTGAAGCTTTCTTT.

This clone showed up just a few times. The rearrangement links TRBV6-5 to TRBJ1-2, with D uncertain. V was trimmed by 2 bases and J by 7 bases, leaving 14 bases between them. This CDR3 has 14 residues. Germline CDR1 and CDR2: MNHEY and SVGAGI. The CDR3 loop reads CASSYTSGYSGYTF. CDR3 nucleotide sequence: TGTGCCAGCAGTTACACATCGGGGTACAGTGGCTACACCTTC.

This clone was observed a handful of times. This chain uses TRBV11-2 with TRBJ2-3; a weak D match, TRBD2 (6 bases). CDR1 SGHAT and CDR2 FQNNGV come from the germline V gene. Trimming took off 1 base at V and 2 bases at J, with 10 bases between the two ends. The CDR3 spans 15 residues. This CDR3 is CASSLVAGPTDTQYF. The DNA of the CDR3 is TGTGCCAGCAGCTTAGTCGCGGGACCCACAGATACGCAGTATTTT.

This chain uses TRBV9 with TRBJ2-5; 9 bases align to TRBD1. This CDR3 region has 14 residues. With V trimmed by 2 bases and J by 5 bases, 4 bases remained unmatched. Germline-derived CDR1 and CDR2 are SGDLS and YYNGEE. The CDR3 loop is CASSVRDRVETQYF. Written as DNA, the CDR3 is TGTGCCAGCAGCGTCCGGGACAGGGTGGAGACCCAGTACTTC. Drawing the rest from reference TRBV9 and TRBJ2-5, the complete variable domain is DSGVTQTPKHLITATGQRVTLRCSPRSGDLSVYWYQQSLDQGLQFLIQYYNGEERAKGNILERFSAQQFPDLHSELNLSSLELGDSALYFCASSVRDRVETQYFGPGTRLLVL.

This clone was seen a few times. J is TRBJ1-1 and V is TRBV28; possible D gene TRBD1, 5 bases. The CDR3 is made up of 14 amino acids. Trimming cost V 6 bases and J 1 base, with 12 bases left between them. Germline CDR1 is MDHEN and CDR2 is SYDVKM. In nucleotides, the CDR3 is TGTGCCAGCAGCTCTACAGGAGAGAACACTGAAGCTTTCTTT. It specifies CASSSTGENTEAFF.

This clone was picked up many times. The chain joins TRBV4-1 to TRBJ2-2; 15 bases line up with TRBD2. V lost 1 base, J lost 10 bases, and 4 bases stayed unmatched. Germline V gives CDR1 MGHRA, CDR2 YSYEKL. CDR3 length equals 16 residues. The CDR3 DNA reads as TGCGCCAGCAGCCAAGGGACTAGCGGGAGGGCCCCGGAGCTGTTTTTT. This sequence encodes CASSQGTSGRAPELFF.

The chain combines TRBV10-3 with TRBJ1-1, with 11 nucleotides matching TRBD1. Per germline, CDR1 ENHRY and CDR2 SYGVKD. The CDR3 has 15 amino acids. Unmatched junction bases numbered 5, after V lost 3 bases and J lost 5 bases. Here the CDR3 reads CAISEPGQGVTEAFF. CDR3 sequence (DNA): TGTGCCATCAGTGAACCGGGACAGGGGGTTACTGAAGCTTTCTTT.

The chain links TRBV6-1 to TRBJ2-7; D remains ambiguous. V dropped 1 base and J dropped 0 bases, with 10 bases sitting between them. This CDR3 region has 15 residues. Germline CDR1 reads MNHNS; CDR2 reads SASEGT. CDR3 residues: CASSEGPISSYEQYF. CDR3 sequence (DNA): TGTGCCAGCAGTGAAGGGCCGATAAGCTCCTACGAGCAGTACTTC.

V and J are TRBV2 and TRBJ1-4; D ambiguous. The V and J ends lost 6 bases and 5 bases respectively, with 7 bases between them. This CDR3 has 12 amino acids. Germline V CDR1 and CDR2: SNHLY, FYNNEI. CDR3 sequence: CASRTRNEKLFF. In DNA, the CDR3 is TGTGCCAGCAGGACACGCAATGAAAAACTGTTTTTT. Complete variable domain (other parts from reference TRBV2 and TRBJ1-4): EPEVTQTPSHQVTQMGQEVILRCVPISNHLYFYWYRQILGQKVEFLVSFYNNEISEKSEIFDDQFSVERPDGSNFTLKIRSTKLEDSAMYFCASRTRNEKLFFGSGTQLSVL.

The chain employs TRBV21-1 and TRBJ2-3; the table calls TRBD2, which could not be checked here. TRBV21-1 counts as a pseudogene. This CDR3 spans 14 amino acids. The CDR3 DNA sequence: TGTGCCAGCAGCAATATAGGGAGGACAGATACGCAGTATTTT. This sequence encodes CASSNIGRTDTQYF.

This chain joins TRBV5-4 and TRBJ2-4; 8 nucleotides match TRBD2. Germline V lookup: CDR1 SGHNT, CDR2 YYREEE (reference sequence). The junction had 13 bases not matched to a gene; V was cut back by 5 bases and J by 9 bases. The CDR3 sequence is 15 residues long. The CDR3 DNA reads TGTGCCAGCAGAGAGGGACTAGGAGACGCGGGCATTCAGTACTTC. This gives the protein CASREGLGDAGIQYF.

The V and J genes are TRBV4-1 and TRBJ1-2; D is undetermined. The V end lost 5 bases, the J end lost 8 bases, and 9 bases lay between the germline ends. CDR1 MGHRA and CDR2 YSYEKL come from the germline V gene. The CDR3 has 11 amino acids. The CDR3 reads CASSLDGGYTF. CDR3 nucleotide sequence: TGCGCCAGCAGCTTAGACGGGGGCTACACCTTC.

The V and J genes are TRBV6-1 and TRBJ2-1; D perhaps matches TRBD1 (6 bases). The CDR3 has 13 residues. V shed 6 bases and J shed 8 bases, with 14 bases lying between them. Per the germline V gene, CDR1 is MNHNS and CDR2 is SASEGT. The CDR3 loop is CASSWGRWDEQFF. The CDR3 DNA reads TGTGCCAGCAGCTGGGGGCGGTGGGATGAGCAGTTCTTC.

This chain links TRBV7-9 with TRBJ1-2; TRBD1 agrees at 7 bases. The CDR3 contains 19 residues. The germline gives CDR1 SEHNR, CDR2 FQNEAQ (reference sequence). With V trimmed by 5 bases and J by 0 bases, 18 bases remained unmatched. This CDR3 reads CASSLYRGITSLANYGYTF. The CDR3 nucleotides read TGTGCCAGCAGCCTCTACAGGGGAATAACTTCTTTAGCTAACTATGGCTACACCTTC.

The V gene is TRBV9, the J gene TRBJ2-4; D unresolved. Trimming left V 4 bases short and J 1 base short, with 12 bases between. The V gene's germline CDR1 is SGDLS and CDR2 YYNGEE. The CDR3 contains 15 residues. This chain's CDR3 is CASSPGLLAKNIQYF. The DNA of the CDR3 is TGTGCCAGCAGCCCCGGGTTACTTGCCAAAAACATTCAGTACTTC.

This clone was picked up a small number of times. V and J are TRBV11-1 and TRBJ2-2; D uncertain. CDR3 length equals 14 residues. Trimming took off 5 bases at V and 6 bases at J, with 13 bases between the two ends. Germline V lookup: CDR1 SGHAT, CDR2 FQDESV (reference sequence). CDR3 in DNA: TGTGCCAGCAGCCCTCTAACAGAACCCGGGGAGCTGTTTTTT. Residues: CASSPLTEPGELFF.

The rearrangement links TRBV11-3 to TRBJ2-2; D may be TRBD2 (7 bases). This CDR3 has 16 amino acids. The germline gives CDR1 SGHNT, CDR2 YENEEA. Trimming left V 6 bases short and J 0 bases short, with 14 bases between. The DNA of the CDR3 is TGTGCCAGCAGTCGGGGAGGGGGAACGAACACCGGGGAGCTGTTTTTT. It codes for CASSRGGGTNTGELFF.

V usage is TRBV9 and J usage is TRBJ2-7, with 10 bases identical to TRBD2. The CDR3 runs 14 residues. Germline lookup yields CDR1 SGDLS and CDR2 YYNGEE. The V segment lost 3 bases and the J segment 3 bases; nucleotides outside the gene matches: 3. The CDR3: CASSALAGVYEQYF. CDR3 DNA: TGTGCCAGCAGCGCTCTAGCGGGAGTCTACGAGCAGTACTTC.

This clone has just a few counts. The rearrangement links TRBV6-5 to TRBJ2-1; TRBD2 matches 9 bases. CDR3 length equals 13 residues. Germline V CDR1 and CDR2: MNHEY, SVGAGI. V lost 7 bases and J lost 9; bases outside the gene matches: 7. Here the CDR3 DNA reads TGTGCCAGCATTAGCGGGGGCACCATTGAGCAGTTCTTC. Its translation is CASISGGTIEQFF.

This clone was counted only a few times. This sequence joins TRBV30 and TRBJ1-2, with D unclear. Deletions cut 4 bases from V and 8 bases from J, with 17 bases between. The CDR3 has 13 amino acids. Germline-derived CDR1 and CDR2 are GTSNPN and SVGIG (reference sequence). The CDR3 DNA is TGTGCCTGGACCCGGGAGGAGCGCGGAGGCTACACCTTC. Its protein is CAWTREERGGYTF.

In this sample, this clone turned up a few times. The rearrangement joins TRBV2 to TRBJ2-5, with TRBD1 matching 9 bases. V lost 3 bases to trimming and J lost 2 bases; unmatched junction nucleotides: 13. There are 18 residues in the CDR3. CDR1 is SNHLY and CDR2 is FYNNEI in the germline V gene. The CDR3 spells CASSDVKDRGKLQETQYF. For the CDR3, the DNA is TGTGCCAGCAGTGACGTTAAGGACAGGGGAAAATTACAAGAGACCCAGTACTTC.